Listed here are 24 T cell receptor beta chains from one sample, sequenced in a study of shared clonotypes between healthy human individuals. The protocol was immunoSEQ multiplex PCR, while the TCRdb copy is restricted to in-frame clones and leaves out a portion. The table shows fewer than 550,000 clones, with 60% to 80% occurring only once. Source material: PBMCs. The receptors shown here come from a woman in her 40s in good health. Some clones in this sample may be carry-over from other donors' samples.

The chain uses TRBV7-2 and TRBJ2-7, with D tentatively TRBD1 or TRBD2 (5 bases each). Germline CDR1 is SGHTA and CDR2 is FQGNSA. The length of the CDR3 is 16 residues. Trimming removed 5 bases from V and 0 bases from J, with 17 bases in between. This chain's CDR3 is CASSINPGRYSYEQYF. Written as DNA, the CDR3 is TGTGCCAGCAGCATAAATCCGGGGCGATACTCCTACGAGCAGTACTTC.

Regarding this clone: A far larger clone is off by one base, so a read error is likely. V is TRBV15 and J is TRBJ2-7; D unresolved. Per germline, CDR1 LNHNV and CDR2 YYDKDF (reference sequence). V was cut by 0 bases and J by 0 bases, with 9 bases left in between. CDR3 length: 15 residues. The CDR3 sequence: CATSREGRSSYEQYF. The CDR3 nucleotides read TGTGCCACCAGCAGAGAGGGAAGGAGCTCCTACGAGCAGTACTTC.

The chain employs TRBV14 and TRBJ1-1; 9 nucleotides align to TRBD1. V lost 4 bases, J lost 6 bases, and 12 bases stayed unmatched. This CDR3 region has 16 residues. CDR1 and CDR2 (germline): SGHDN, FVKESK. The CDR3 nucleotides read TGTGCCAGCAGCCTTTGGACAGGGGCCGGAAGGGCTGAAGCTTTCTTT. Translation: CASSLWTGAGRAEAFF.

The V gene is TRBV28, the J gene TRBJ2-2; tentative D call: TRBD1 (5 bases). The length of the CDR3 is 15 residues. CDR1 MDHEN and CDR2 SYDVKM come from the germline V gene. With 3 bases removed from V and 0 bases from J, the gap between germline ends came to 8 bases. In nucleotides, the CDR3 is TGTGCCAGCAGTTTTGACAGATCGAACACCGGGGAGCTGTTTTTT. Protein sequence: CASSFDRSNTGELFF.

V and J are TRBV5-6 and TRBJ2-1; 12 bases fit TRBD2. The germline gives CDR1 SGHDT, CDR2 YYEEEE. V trimming: 5 bases; J trimming: 6 bases; junction bases outside the gene matches: 9. This CDR3 region has 16 residues. This CDR3 is CASSRRLAGAGNEQFF. The CDR3 DNA follows: TGTGCCAGCAGTCGACGACTAGCGGGAGCCGGCAATGAGCAGTTCTTC. Together with reference TRBV5-6 and TRBJ2-1, the CDR3 gives the full variable domain: DAGVTQSPTHLIKTRGQQVTLRCSPKSGHDTVSWYQQALGQGPQFIFQYYEEEERQRGNFPDRFSGHQFPNYSSELNVNALLLGDSALYLCASSRRLAGAGNEQFFGPGTRLTVL.

This chain joins TRBV5-5 and TRBJ1-1; 10 positions agree with TRBD1. The CDR3 extends over 16 amino acids. The V and J ends lost 5 bases and 2 bases, in that order; junction bases with no gene match: 9. Germline V gene data show CDR1 as SGHKS and CDR2 as YYEKEE (reference sequence). CDR3 protein: CASSFRDRGVNTEAFF. CDR3 coding DNA: TGTGCCAGCAGTTTCCGGGACAGGGGCGTTAACACTGAAGCTTTCTTT.

This chain links TRBV2 with TRBJ1-1; weak D call: TRBD1 (5 bases). V lost 5 bases to trimming and J lost 0 bases, with 10 bases between them. The CDR3 is 14 amino acids. The germline V gene has CDR1 SNHLY and CDR2 FYNNEI. CDR3 protein: CASSPTVMNTEAFF. In nucleotides, the CDR3 is TGTGCCAGCAGTCCGACAGTTATGAACACTGAAGCTTTCTTT.

The chain links TRBV18 to TRBJ2-7; a possible D gene is TRBD2 (6 bases). Germline V gives CDR1 KGHSH, CDR2 LQKENI. V lost 6 bases to trimming and J lost 0 bases, with 15 bases between them. This CDR3 has 15 amino acids. CDR3 in DNA: TGTGCCAGCTCCCCCGGGACTTTTAGCTCCTACGAGCAGTACTTC. Its translation is CASSPGTFSSYEQYF.

Remarks on this clone: This may arise from a read error, as a much more abundant clone is one base away. V is TRBV28 and J is TRBJ1-4; D gene uncertain. Germline values: CDR1 MDHEN, CDR2 SYDVKM. The CDR3 has 11 amino acids. Trimming pared 4 bases from V and 4 bases from J, leaving 1 base between. DNA of the CDR3: TGTGCCAGCAGTTATAATGAAAAACTGTTTTTT. Amino acid sequence: CASSYNEKLFF.

This clone was counted once. The chain uses TRBV28 and TRBJ1-5; a possible D gene is TRBD1 (5 bases). This CDR3 region has 15 residues. Trimming shortened V by 3 bases and J by 5 bases, and 14 bases separated the two germline ends. Germline V gene data show CDR1 as MDHEN and CDR2 as SYDVKM. The CDR3 coding sequence is TGTGCCAGCAGTTTGCCCGCAGGGTTGGATCAGCCCCAGCATTTT. This sequence encodes CASSLPAGLDQPQHF. The full variable domain, its missing parts supplied by reference TRBV28 and TRBJ1-5, is DVKVTQSSRYLVKRTGEKVFLECVQDMDHENMFWYRQDPGLGLRLIYFSYDVKMKEKGDIPEGYSVSREKKERFSLILESASTNQTSMYLCASSLPAGLDQPQHFGDGTRLSIL.

The rearrangement joins TRBV5-1 to TRBJ2-3, with 13 bases fitting TRBD2. This CDR3 region has 16 residues. Unmatched junction bases numbered 2, after V lost 0 bases and J lost 4 bases. CDR1 is SGHRS, CDR2 YFSETQ, per germline. As DNA, the CDR3 is TGCGCCAGCAGCTTGGCCACTAGCGGGAGGGCAGATACGCAGTATTTT. Translation: CASSLATSGRADTQYF.

Notes on this clone: A much larger clone lies one base from this, so it may be a read error. Other DNA sequences of this sample code for an identical CDR3. The chain is built from TRBV30 and TRBJ1-5, with 8 bases identical to TRBD1. Germline CDR1 GTSNPN, CDR2 SVGIG (reference sequence). The CDR3 spans 15 residues. V lost 3 bases and J lost 2; bases outside the gene matches: 6. The CDR3 loop reads CAWSPLGQGNQPQHF. CDR3 DNA: TGTGCCTGGAGCCCCCTGGGACAGGGCAATCAGCCCCAGCATTTT.

This clone was seen only once. The chain carries TRBV5-1 and TRBJ1-1; D may be TRBD1 (5 bases). The CDR3 contains 13 residues. Germline CDR1 SGHRS, CDR2 YFSETQ. Trimming stripped 4 bases from V and 1 base from J, with 8 bases between. CDR3 in DNA: TGCGCCAGCAGCGCGGGACCGAACACTGAAGCTTTCTTT. It yields the protein CASSAGPNTEAFF.

Points on this clone: One junction end disagrees with the germline gene, perhaps due to a read error. The gene calls are TRBV4-3 and TRBJ2-1, with D hard to call. Germline values: CDR1 LGHNA, CDR2 YSLEER. The length of the CDR3 is 15 residues. CDR3 sequence (DNA): TGCGCCAGCAGCCAAGATTATACGACCTACGATGAGCAGTTCTTC. It translates to CASSQDYTTYDEQFF.

V gene TRBV19 combines with J gene TRBJ2-2; D might be TRBD2 (5 bases). V lost 9 bases, J lost 4 bases, and 18 bases lay in between. Germline CDR1 is LNHDA and CDR2 is SQIVND (reference sequence). The CDR3 is 15 residues long. CDR3 sequence reads: CASLRAEAGTGELFF. The CDR3 nucleotides are TGTGCCAGCCTTAGGGCGGAGGCGGGCACCGGGGAGCTGTTTTTT.

The chain joins TRBV6-5 to TRBJ1-4; D is unclear. Germline-derived CDR1 and CDR2 are MNHEY and SVGAGI. CDR3 length: 15 amino acids. V was shortened by 5 bases and J by 2 bases, with 12 bases between the two germline ends. CDR3 nucleotides: TGTGCCAGCAGTCATCGGATGGGGACTAATGAAAAACTGTTTTTT. Translating it yields CASSHRMGTNEKLFF.

This chain links TRBV19 with TRBJ2-5; D uncertain. This CDR3 comprises 15 residues. CDR1 is LNHDA, CDR2 SQIVND, per germline (reference sequence). Deletions cut 3 bases from V and 1 base from J, with 12 bases between. The CDR3 reads CASSIPAGRQETQYF. The CDR3, as DNA: TGTGCCAGTAGTATCCCGGCAGGTCGCCAAGAGACCCAGTACTTC.

The chain carries TRBV7-9 and TRBJ2-1, with D uncertain. The germline V gene encodes CDR1 SEHNR and CDR2 FQNEAQ (reference sequence). The CDR3 spans 16 residues. Trimming pared 2 bases from V and 1 base from J, leaving 12 bases between. DNA of the CDR3: TGTGCCAGCAGCTTACGACCGGATGATTCCTACAATGAGCAGTTCTTC. Amino acid sequence: CASSLRPDDSYNEQFF.

A word on this clone: Different DNA sequences within this sample yield the same CDR3. The CDR3 sequence: CASSPDRSSYEQYF. The CDR3 region has the DNA TGTGCCAGCTCACCAGACCGGAGCTCCTACGAGCAGTACTTC. V is TRBV18 and J is TRBJ2-7; D is ambiguous. CDR1 and CDR2 from the germline V gene are KGHSH and LQKENI. The CDR3 runs 14 residues. With 2 bases removed from V and 0 bases from J, the gap between germline ends came to 8 bases.

The chain is built from TRBV29-1 and TRBJ2-5; tentative D call: TRBD1 (7 bases). The CDR3 is made up of 14 amino acids. Trimming removed 6 bases from V and 3 bases from J, with 17 bases in between. Germline CDR1 and CDR2: SQVTM and ANQGSEA. This CDR3 is CSVIRQGGKETQYF. The CDR3 DNA reads TGCAGCGTAATAAGACAGGGAGGAAAAGAGACCCAGTACTTC.

The chain employs TRBV25-1 and TRBJ2-7; 7 nucleotides line up with TRBD2. CDR1 MGHDK and CDR2 SYGVNS come from the germline V gene. The length of the CDR3 is 14 residues. The trim removed 3 bases at V and 6 bases at J, leaving 8 bases unmatched. The CDR3 DNA follows: TGTGCCAGCAGTGATAACCGGGGGGTCGGCGAGCAGTACTTC. Amino acid sequence: CASSDNRGVGEQYF.

V usage is TRBV5-6 and J usage is TRBJ1-1; the match to TRBD1 covers 7 bases. Germline V gene lookup returns CDR1 SGHDT and CDR2 YYEEEE. This CDR3 has 16 residues. Unmatched junction bases numbered 10, after V lost 0 bases and J lost 5 bases. The CDR3 loop is CASSLAGTAELTEAFF. In DNA, the CDR3 is TGTGCCAGCAGCTTGGCTGGGACAGCTGAACTGACTGAAGCTTTCTTT.

The rearrangement uses TRBV6-6 and TRBJ2-3; no definite D call. Deletions cut 6 bases from V and 0 bases from J, with 7 bases between. This CDR3 is 13 amino acids long. Per the germline V gene, CDR1 is MNHNY and CDR2 is SVGAGI (reference sequence). CDR3 loop: CASRGLSTDTQYF. The CDR3 bases are TGTGCCAGCAGAGGGCTGAGCACAGATACGCAGTATTTT.

This clone was seen a single time. This chain connects TRBV5-1 to TRBJ2-3, with D perhaps TRBD1 (5 bases). The CDR3 loop spans 14 amino acids. V lost 0 bases and J lost 6, with 11 bases in between. Germline V lookup: CDR1 SGHRS, CDR2 YFSETQ. The CDR3 sequence is CASSLEGAGDTQYF. CDR3 sequence (DNA): TGCGCCAGCAGCTTGGAAGGGGCAGGGGATACGCAGTATTTT.